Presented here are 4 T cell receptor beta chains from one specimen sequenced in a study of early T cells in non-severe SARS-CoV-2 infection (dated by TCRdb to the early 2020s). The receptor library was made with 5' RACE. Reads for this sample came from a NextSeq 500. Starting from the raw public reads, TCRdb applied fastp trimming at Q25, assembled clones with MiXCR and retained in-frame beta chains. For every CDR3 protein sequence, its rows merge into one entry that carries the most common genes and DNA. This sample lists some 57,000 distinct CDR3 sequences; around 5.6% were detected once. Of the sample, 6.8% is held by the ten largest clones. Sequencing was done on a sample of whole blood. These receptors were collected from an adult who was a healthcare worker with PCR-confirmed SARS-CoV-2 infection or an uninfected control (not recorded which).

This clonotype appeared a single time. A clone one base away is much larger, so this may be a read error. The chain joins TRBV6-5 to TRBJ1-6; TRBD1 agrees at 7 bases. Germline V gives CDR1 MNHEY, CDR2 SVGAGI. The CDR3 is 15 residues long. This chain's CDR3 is CASSFQDRKNSPLQF. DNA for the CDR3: TGTGCCAGCAGTTTCCAGGACAGGAAAAATTCACCCCTCCAGTTT.

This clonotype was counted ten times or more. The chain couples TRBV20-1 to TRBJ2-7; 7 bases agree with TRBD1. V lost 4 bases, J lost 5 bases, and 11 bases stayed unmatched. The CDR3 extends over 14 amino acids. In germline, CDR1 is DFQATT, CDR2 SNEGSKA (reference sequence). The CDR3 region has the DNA TGCAGTGCTACCGACAGGGAACAAGGCAACGAGCAGTACTTC. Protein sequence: CSATDREQGNEQYF.

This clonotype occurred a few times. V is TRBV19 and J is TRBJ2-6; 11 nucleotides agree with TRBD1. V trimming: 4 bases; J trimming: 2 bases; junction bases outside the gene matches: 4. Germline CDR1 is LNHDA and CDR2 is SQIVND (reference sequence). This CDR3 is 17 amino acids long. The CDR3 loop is CASSKGQGAAGANVLTF. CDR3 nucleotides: TGTGCCAGTAGTAAAGGACAGGGGGCTGCTGGGGCCAACGTCCTGACTTTC. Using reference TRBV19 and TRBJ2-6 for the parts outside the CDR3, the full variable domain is DGGITQSPKYLFRKEGQNVTLSCEQNLNHDAMYWYRQDPGQGLRLIYYSQIVNDFQKGDIAEGYSVSREKKESFPLTVTSAQKNPTAFYLCASSKGQGAAGANVLTFGAGSRLTVL.

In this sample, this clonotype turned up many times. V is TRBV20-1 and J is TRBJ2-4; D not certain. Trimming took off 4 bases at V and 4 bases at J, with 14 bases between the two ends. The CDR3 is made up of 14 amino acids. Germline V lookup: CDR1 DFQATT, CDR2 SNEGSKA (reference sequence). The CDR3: CSATKRAQKNIQYF. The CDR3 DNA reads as TGCAGTGCTACCAAAAGGGCCCAGAAAAACATTCAGTACTTC.